This TCR beta chain was recorded in a study of T cells in Graves' hyperthyroidism and ophthalmopathy. From germline, CDR1 is MNHEY and CDR2 SMNVEV (reference sequence). The CDR3 is 14 residues long. Deletions cut 8 bases from V and 4 bases from J, with 18 bases between. Researchers amplified the TCR beta CDR3 regions from RNA transcripts. The TCR CDR3 first-round RT-PCR relied on the HTBI primer set. TCRdb reanalysed the multiplex PCR reads using MiXCR and keeps one entry per CDR3 protein. The sample includes 550,000 to 800,000 distinct CDR3 sequences, around 15% of them seen just once. What was sequenced was blood. The chain has TRBV27 and TRBJ2-7; D might be TRBD1 or TRBD2, each matching 5 bases. This receptor was obtained from a young man with Graves' hyperthyroidism. CDR3 nucleotides: TGTGCCAGCGGGGGTGGCGGAAAAGTGTACGAGCAGTACTTC. It translates to CASGGGGKVYEQYF.